What follows are 9 T cell receptor beta chains derived from one specimen sequenced in a study of blood T cell repertoires in COVID-19. The table came from immunoSEQ multiplex PCR; TCRdb's copy has only in-frame clones and leaves some out. Of about 91,000 clones listed, 88% are singletons. Material for sequencing was peripheral blood. Receptors originate from a woman older than 75 with active COVID-19.

The rearrangement uses TRBV10-3 and TRBJ2-2; 7 bases map to TRBD2. The germline V gene encodes CDR1 ENHRY and CDR2 SYGVKD. The CDR3 totals 14 residues. V shed 6 bases, J shed 5 bases, and the junction held 6 bases outside the gene matches. The CDR3: CAISAGLPTGELFF. CDR3 in DNA: TGTGCCATCAGCGCGGGACTACCTACCGGGGAGCTGTTTTTT.

The chain uses TRBV9 and TRBJ2-7, with 8 bases lining up with TRBD2. CDR1 SGDLS and CDR2 YYNGEE come from the germline V gene. After removal of 0 bases from V and 4 bases from J, the junction contained 6 bases not matched to a gene. CDR3 length: 15 amino acids. CDR3 amino acids: CASSVEAGGWYEQYF. The DNA of the CDR3 is TGTGCCAGCAGCGTAGAGGCGGGAGGATGGTACGAGCAGTACTTC.

This chain uses TRBV29-1 with TRBJ2-1; 8 bases align to TRBD2. This CDR3 comprises 12 residues. With 2 bases clipped from V and 14 bases from J, the junction kept 8 bases outside the gene matches. CDR1 is SQVTM, CDR2 ANQGSEA, per germline. The CDR3 nucleotides are TGCAGCGTTGAATCGGGGGGGGATTGGAAGTTCTTC. This translates into CSVESGGDWKFF.

The table lists this clone with a count of one. V is TRBV7-2 and J is TRBJ1-6; no clear D gene. V lost 4 bases and J 11 bases, leaving 12 bases between the germline ends. Germline CDR1 SGHTA, CDR2 FQGNSA. The CDR3 sequence is 13 residues long. The CDR3 is CASSYPGVAPLHF. Here the CDR3 DNA reads TGTGCCAGCAGCTACCCCGGGGTGGCACCCCTCCACTTT. The variable domain in full, with the rest retrieved from reference TRBV7-2 and TRBJ1-6, is GAGVSQSPSNKVTEKGKDVELRCDPISGHTALYWYRQSLGQGLEFLIYFQGNSAPDKSGLPSDRFSAERTGGSVSTLTIQRTQQEDSAVYLCASSYPGVAPLHFGNGTRLTVT.

V and J are TRBV30 and TRBJ2-1; 7 bases fit TRBD2. The CDR3 loop spans 18 amino acids. Germline CDR1 GTSNPN, CDR2 SVGIG (reference sequence). With V trimmed by 1 base and J by 0 bases, 12 bases remained unmatched. In nucleotides, the CDR3 is TGTGCCTGGAGTGGCTTCGCGGGAGACTTTAACTCCTACAATGAGCAGTTCTTC. Protein: CAWSGFAGDFNSYNEQFF.

The chain employs TRBV28 and TRBJ1-4; D possibly corresponds to TRBD1 (5 bases). Germline CDR1 MDHEN, CDR2 SYDVKM. The CDR3 totals 17 residues. Between the trimmed V and J ends, which lost 5 bases and 5 bases, there was a span of 21 bases. CDR3 sequence reads: CASSTRVTRDSNEKLFF. CDR3 nucleotide sequence: TGTGCCAGCAGTACACGAGTTACGAGGGACTCCAATGAAAAACTGTTTTTT.

This chain connects TRBV5-4 to TRBJ2-7; TRBD1 is a possible D gene (5 bases). Per germline, CDR1 SGHNT and CDR2 YYREEE (reference sequence). CDR3 length equals 17 residues. V lost 0 bases to trimming and J lost 1 base, with 17 bases between them. This chain's CDR3 is CASSLGPVGQGSYEQYF. CDR3 nucleotides: TGTGCCAGCAGCTTGGGGCCCGTAGGGCAGGGATCCTACGAGCAGTACTTC.

This clone was seen a few times. The CDR3 region has the DNA TGTGCCACCAACCACAATAGCAATCAGCCCCAGCATTTT. Translating it yields CATNHNSNQPQHF. V usage is TRBV24-1 and J usage is TRBJ1-5; unclear D gene. V was trimmed by 8 bases and J by 0 bases, leaving 7 bases between them. Germline V gene data show CDR1 as KGHDR and CDR2 as SFDVKD. The CDR3 is made up of 13 amino acids.

V gene TRBV4-1 combines with J gene TRBJ1-1; no clear D gene. Germline V CDR1 and CDR2: MGHRA, YSYEKL. V was trimmed by 2 bases and J by 11 bases, leaving 15 bases between them. The CDR3 extends over 13 amino acids. Here the CDR3 DNA reads TGCGCCAGCAGCCAAATAGTCGGGTCAGAGGCTTTCTTT. Amino acids: CASSQIVGSEAFF.